The text below deals with one T cell receptor (beta chain). What it recognizes is unknown. TCRdb analysed the RT-PCR reads with MiXCR anew, one entry per CDR3 protein. The sample consists of about 190,000 distinct CDR3 sequences, roughly an eighth of them appearing once. This specimen belongs to a study of response to subunit inactivated influenza vaccine. Study conclusions and caveats: There was a suggestion from the authors that each seasonal influenza vaccination recruits few new T cells.

Trimming removed 0 bases from V and 1 base from J, with 11 bases in between. CDR3 length: 16 residues. The germline V gene has CDR1 MNHEY and CDR2 SVGEGT. This TCR was recovered from a man in his fifties or sixties who received an inactivated influenza vaccine. The source was CD8+ T cells sorted from PBMCs, collected roughly 5 days after vaccination. J is TRBJ2-3 and V is TRBV6-2 or TRBV6-3; tentatively, D is TRBD2 (6 bases). The CDR3 DNA reads as TGTGCCAGCAGTTACTCGTGGGCGGGGCGCACAGATACGCAGTATTTT. The encoded protein is CASSYSWAGRTDTQYF.